The 8 T cell receptor beta chains below come from one sample, sequenced in a study of blood T cell repertoires in COVID-19. TCRdb's copy holds only in-frame clones and misses some; the assay was immunoSEQ multiplex PCR. The sample lists 120,000 or so clones; about four fifths were seen once. Sequencing used peripheral blood. The receptors stem from a man between 60 and 70 years old with active or convalescent COVID-19.

In this sample, this clone turned up many times. The V gene is TRBV7-9, the J gene TRBJ1-4; weak D call: TRBD1 (6 bases). Germline CDR1 SEHNR, CDR2 FQNEAQ (reference sequence). There are 16 residues in the CDR3. Trimming left V 6 bases short and J 11 bases short, with 25 bases between. CDR3: CASSPTRTAAGEKLFF. The CDR3 bases are TGTGCCAGCAGTCCGACCCGGACAGCCGCCGGAGAGAAACTGTTTTTT.

V gene TRBV4-2 combines with J gene TRBJ2-2; possible D gene TRBD2, 5 bases. The CDR3 extends over 13 amino acids. The germline V gene encodes CDR1 LGHNA and CDR2 YNFKEQ. Trimming stripped 1 base from V and 8 bases from J, with 8 bases between. CDR3 amino acids: CASSQAPGGELFF. CDR3 DNA sequence: TGTGCCAGCAGCCAAGCCCCGGGGGGGGAGCTGTTTTTT.

Only one count was recorded for this clone. The J gene is TRBJ1-5, the V gene TRBV28, with D possibly matching TRBD1 (6 bases). Trimming left V 8 bases short and J 0 bases short, with 14 bases between. Germline CDR1 is MDHEN and CDR2 is SYDVKM. The CDR3 spans 15 residues. In DNA, the CDR3 is TGTGCCAGCTACCGGGGGGGGCCTAGCAATCAGCCCCAGCATTTT. Translation: CASYRGGPSNQPQHF.

V and J are TRBV29-1 and TRBJ2-3; 7 bases are shared with TRBD2. The CDR3 has 14 amino acids. Germline CDR1 and CDR2: SQVTM and ANQGSEA. V shed 4 bases, J shed 1 base, and the junction held 5 bases outside the gene matches. CDR3 amino acids: CSVASLAGTDTQYF. For the CDR3, the DNA is TGCAGCGTTGCTAGCCTAGCGGGCACAGATACGCAGTATTTT.

This rearrangement joins TRBV7-2 to TRBJ1-3; possibly TRBD1 for D (6 bases). The CDR3 is 17 residues long. CDR1 is SGHTA, CDR2 FQGNSA, per germline. Trimming removed 5 bases from V and 0 bases from J, with 17 bases in between. The CDR3 DNA reads as TGTGCCAGCAGCCTCTTCCCCGGACAGTACTCTGGAAACACCATATATTTT. Amino acid sequence: CASSLFPGQYSGNTIYF.

The genes are TRBV7-6 and TRBJ1-3, with a possible D match to TRBD1 (5 bases). CDR3 length: 13 residues. V lost 6 bases and J 3 bases, leaving 9 bases between the germline ends. Germline CDR1 reads SGHVS; CDR2 reads FNYEAQ. CDR3 sequence: CASRGTVGNTIYF. In DNA form, the CDR3 reads TGTGCCAGCAGAGGGACTGTTGGAAACACCATATATTTT. Together with reference TRBV7-6 and TRBJ1-3, the CDR3 gives the full variable domain: GAGVSQSPRYKVTKRGQDVALRCDPISGHVSLYWYRQALGQGPEFLTYFNYEAQQDKSGLPNDRFSAERPEGSISTLTIQRTEQRDSAMYRCASRGTVGNTIYFGEGSWLTVV.

This clone was recorded once. V gene TRBV7-2 combines with J gene TRBJ1-2; TRBD1 might be the D (5 bases). Germline lookup yields CDR1 SGHTA and CDR2 FQGNSA. The CDR3 is 16 amino acids. Trimming took 5 bases from V and 0 from J, leaving 16 bases between them. In DNA form, the CDR3 reads TGTGCCAGCAGCGGCCTGGGGTCGGGGGCTAACTATGGCTACACCTTC. Its translation: CASSGLGSGANYGYTF.

The chain joins TRBV12-5 to TRBJ2-1; D may be TRBD2 (5 bases). Germline CDR1 and CDR2: LGHNT and FRNRAP. The germline V and J ends were trimmed by 3 bases and 0 bases, with 6 bases remaining between them. The CDR3 is 14 amino acids. The CDR3 loop is CASGLLGSYNEQFF. CDR3 bases: TGTGCTAGTGGTTTACTAGGCTCCTACAATGAGCAGTTCTTC.